A single T cell receptor (beta chain) is shown here with its context. The target antigen is unknown. The data stem from a study of cytomegalovirus exposure and HLA in healthy donors. Study-level results: According to a later analysis, TCR clusters from the first cohort tended to co-occur in the 100 to 150 validation repertoires.

Profiled with immunoSEQ multiplex PCR; TCRdb holds only in-frame clones, not every one. The sample consists of over 110,000 clones, around 87% of them appearing once. This CDR3 contains 19 residues. The germline CDR1 and CDR2 sequences are SNHLY and FYNNEI. V was pared by 2 bases and J by 0 bases, with 6 bases of the junction left unmatched. The specimen sequenced was PBMCs. The chain employs TRBV2 and TRBJ2-6, with 11 bases lining up with TRBD1. The sequence was collected from a man younger than 30 in good health and CMV-seropositive. Written as DNA, the CDR3 is TGTGCCAGCAGTGAATTGGGACAGGGGGTAGGCTCTGGGGCCAACGTCCTGACTTTC. This gives the protein CASSELGQGVGSGANVLTF.